Presented here are 5 T cell receptor beta chains from one specimen sequenced in a study of long-term antiretroviral therapy in people with HIV. At survey level, the immunoSEQ assay was run in its v3.0 version. Assay: immunoSEQ multiplex PCR; the TCRdb copy retains only in-frame clones and omits some. The table includes 9,500 to 12,000 clones, roughly 89% detected once. Specimen: unsorted PBMCs, collected 0.2 years before starting antiretroviral therapy. These receptors were obtained from a middle-aged woman with HIV.

The V call is TRBV19, the J call TRBJ1-5; D is unclear. From germline, CDR1 is LNHDA and CDR2 SQIVND (reference sequence). With 3 bases removed from V and 4 bases from J, the gap between germline ends came to 4 bases. The CDR3 contains 12 residues. The CDR3 protein is CASSMGNQPQHF. Written as DNA, the CDR3 is TGTGCCAGTAGTATGGGGAATCAGCCCCAGCATTTT.

This clone turned up a few times. The J gene is TRBJ1-6, the V gene TRBV6-1; tentative D call: TRBD1 (5 bases). The V gene lost 0 bases and the J gene lost 7 bases, with 13 bases spanning the gap. Germline-derived CDR1 and CDR2 are MNHNS and SASEGT. The CDR3 has 16 amino acids. CDR3 nucleotide sequence: TGTGCCAGCAGTGAAGCAGGGGTAGGAGGGAATTCACCCCTCCACTTT. This encodes CASSEAGVGGNSPLHF.

CDR3 in DNA: TGTGCCAGCAGAAACTTGAACACTGAAGCTTTCTTT. It is translated as CASRNLNTEAFF. The gene calls are TRBV6-1 and TRBJ1-1; the D is unclear. The length of the CDR3 is 12 residues. Germline CDR1 reads MNHNS; CDR2 reads SASEGT. With 6 bases removed from V and 0 bases from J, the gap between germline ends came to 5 bases.

This chain connects TRBV5-1 to TRBJ2-3; the D gene is possibly TRBD2 (5 bases). V was trimmed by 2 bases and J by 3 bases, leaving 16 bases between them. The V gene's germline CDR1 is SGHRS and CDR2 YFSETQ. The CDR3 runs 16 residues. For the CDR3, the DNA is TGCGCCAGCAGCTTAGGGCCCCAGCGAGGGACAGATACGCAGTATTTT. Translated: CASSLGPQRGTDTQYF.

The chain couples TRBV19 to TRBJ1-1; D not resolved. Per the germline V gene, CDR1 is LNHDA and CDR2 is SQIVND (reference sequence). This CDR3 contains 14 residues. The ends were cut back, 6 bases at V and 0 bases at J, with 11 bases in the middle. Here the CDR3 reads CASSARNMNTEAFF. CDR3 nucleotides: TGTGCCAGTAGCGCAAGAAACATGAACACTGAAGCTTTCTTT.